Listed here are 21 T cell receptor beta chains from one sample, sequenced in a study of neurological immune-mediated disorders. TCRdb used MiXCR to reprocess the 5' RACE reads, holding one entry per CDR3 protein. The table lists more than 45,000 distinct CDR3 sequences, about 9.3% of them singletons. Material: PBMCs. These receptors all come from a woman aged 40 to 55 with HTLV-1-associated myelopathy (HAM/TSP).

This clonotype has ten or more counts. The chain combines TRBV6-2 or TRBV6-3 with TRBJ2-1, with 8 positions matching TRBD1. The germline gives CDR1 MNHEY, CDR2 SVGEGT. The CDR3 is 15 amino acids. Trimming took 6 bases from V and 15 from J; bases not matched to a gene: 19. The CDR3, as DNA: TGTGCCAGCAGGCACGACCGGGACAGGCCTCGCAGGCGGTTCTTC. It is translated as CASRHDRDRPRRRFF.

This clonotype was detected many times. This sequence joins TRBV12-3 or TRBV12-4 and TRBJ1-4; D call uncertain. Trimming left V 3 bases short and J 8 bases short, with 7 bases between. This CDR3 is 12 amino acids long. The CDR3 DNA sequence: TGTGCCAGCAGTTTCGGTCGAGAAAAACTGTTTTTT. Protein sequence: CASSFGREKLFF.

This clonotype was counted at least ten times. The V gene is TRBV5-1, the J gene TRBJ1-2; weak D call: TRBD1 (6 bases). This CDR3 spans 16 amino acids. Germline CDR1 is SGHRS and CDR2 is YFSETQ. Trimming pared 0 bases from V and 6 bases from J, leaving 18 bases between. The CDR3 spells CASSLGPGQLRDGYTF. The CDR3 DNA reads as TGCGCCAGCAGCTTGGGGCCGGGACAACTCCGTGATGGCTACACCTTC. Variable domain in full (rest from reference TRBV5-1 and TRBJ1-2): KAGVTQTPRYLIKTRGQQVTLSCSPISGHRSVSWYQQTPGQGLQFLFEYFSETQRNKGNFPGRFSGRQFSNSRSEMNVSTLELGDSALYLCASSLGPGQLRDGYTFGSGTRLTVV.

Many counts were recorded for this clonotype. DNA of the CDR3: TGTGCCACCAGCTCTCGGGGGGACAATGAGCAGTTCTTC. Encoded protein: CATSSRGDNEQFF. The chain couples TRBV15 to TRBJ2-1, with TRBD2 matching 7 bases. The CDR3 totals 13 residues. Germline V lookup: CDR1 LNHNV, CDR2 YYDKDF (reference sequence). Unmatched junction bases numbered 3, after V lost 5 bases and J lost 5 bases.

At least ten counts were recorded for this clonotype. The chain employs TRBV14 and TRBJ2-2; D is uncertain. V was shortened by 4 bases and J by 6 bases, with 9 bases between the two germline ends. The CDR3 length is 13 residues. Germline-derived CDR1 and CDR2 are SGHDN and FVKESK. The CDR3 is CASSPSRAGELFF. As DNA, the CDR3 is TGTGCCAGCAGCCCCTCCAGAGCCGGGGAGCTGTTTTTT.

Notes on this clonotype: At one end, the junction sequence differs from germline, possibly due to a read error. The chain combines TRBV12-3 or TRBV12-4 with TRBJ2-3, with D unresolved. The CDR3 has 11 amino acids. The CDR3 loop reads CASSAADKQYF. The DNA of the CDR3 is TGTGCCAGCAGTGCGGCTGATAAGCAGTATTTT.

The chain is built from TRBV29-1 and TRBJ2-1, with unresolved D. Per the germline V gene, CDR1 is SQVTM and CDR2 is ANQGSEA. V dropped 8 bases and J dropped 6 bases, with 20 bases sitting between them. The CDR3 extends over 14 amino acids. CDR3 residues: CSSPSGKGFNEQFF. The CDR3 DNA follows: TGCAGCTCACCCTCTGGCAAGGGATTCAATGAGCAGTTCTTC.

This chain links TRBV5-5 with TRBJ2-1, with a weak D call TRBD1 (6 bases). Germline V gives CDR1 SGHKS, CDR2 YYEKEE (reference sequence). This CDR3 region has 15 residues. V lost 3 bases and J 0 bases, leaving 10 bases between the germline ends. CDR3 sequence (DNA): TGTGCCAGCAGCTGGCAGGGGAGCTCCTACAATGAGCAGTTCTTC. Amino acid sequence: CASSWQGSSYNEQFF.

V and J are TRBV2 and TRBJ1-2; D not resolved. CDR3 length: 13 residues. The ends were cut back, 2 bases at V and 4 bases at J, with 8 bases in the middle. CDR1 SNHLY and CDR2 FYNNEI come from the germline V gene. The CDR3 spells CASSESFGYGYTF. CDR3 coding DNA: TGTGCCAGCAGTGAAAGCTTCGGCTATGGCTACACCTTC.

This clonotype was found a few times. The chain links TRBV2 to TRBJ2-1; D is uncertain. CDR1 is SNHLY and CDR2 is FYNNEI in the germline V gene. Trimming took 6 bases from V and 4 from J, leaving 10 bases between them. This CDR3 contains 13 residues. Here the CDR3 DNA reads TGTGCCAGCAGAACGGACCAATACAATGAGCAGTTCTTC. Translation gives CASRTDQYNEQFF.

This clonotype was seen repeatedly, ten times or more. The rearrangement links TRBV20-1 to TRBJ2-3; D not resolved. V dropped 6 bases and J dropped 7 bases, with 11 bases sitting between them. Germline V gives CDR1 DFQATT, CDR2 SNEGSKA (reference sequence). The CDR3 extends over 11 amino acids. This chain's CDR3 is CSAFRTNTQYF. CDR3 coding DNA: TGCAGTGCATTTCGTACAAATACGCAGTATTTT.

This clonotype was detected ten times or more. V usage is TRBV6-6 and J usage is TRBJ1-1; D call uncertain. Deletions cut 5 bases from V and 5 bases from J, with 6 bases between. Germline CDR1 MNHNY, CDR2 SVGAGI (reference sequence). The CDR3 is made up of 11 amino acids. The DNA for the CDR3 is TGTGCCAGCAGTGTCGGGACTGAAGCTTTCTTT. Protein sequence: CASSVGTEAFF.

This clonotype has at least ten counts. The gene calls are TRBV6-1 and TRBJ1-2, with D unclear. V lost 2 bases, J lost 4 bases, and 11 bases lay in between. This CDR3 has 14 residues. From germline, CDR1 is MNHNS and CDR2 SASEGT. Here the CDR3 reads CASSEIRPGYGYTF. The CDR3 DNA reads as TGTGCCAGCAGTGAAATCCGCCCAGGCTATGGCTACACCTTC.

As for this clonotype: Compared with germline, one end of the junction differs, possibly owing to a read error. The genes are TRBV25-1 and TRBJ2-7; 11 bases align to TRBD2. CDR1 and CDR2 from the germline V gene are MGHDK and SYGVNS. The CDR3 totals 18 residues. CDR3: CASSGPPSGGLFSYEQYF. The CDR3 DNA reads as TGTGCAAGCAGTGGCCCGCCTAGCGGGGGGCTTTTCTCCTACGAGCAGTACTTC.

J is TRBJ2-3 and V is TRBV10-3, with 8 bases matching TRBD1. This CDR3 is 13 amino acids long. V was clipped by 11 bases and J by 4 bases; unmatched bases: 8. Germline CDR1 is ENHRY and CDR2 is SYGVKD. In nucleotides, the CDR3 is TGTGCCTCCCGGGACAGGTCAGCAGATACGCAGTATTTT. It specifies CASRDRSADTQYF.

This clonotype was counted between two and nine times. The chain links TRBV29-1 to TRBJ2-7; 7 bases match TRBD1. This CDR3 is 13 amino acids long. Trimming removed 0 bases from V and 6 bases from J; junction bases left unmatched: 5. Germline lookup yields CDR1 SQVTM and CDR2 ANQGSEA. This chain's CDR3 is CSVEDIAGGEQYF. The CDR3 DNA follows: TGCAGCGTTGAAGATATAGCAGGGGGCGAGCAGTACTTC.

The table lists this clonotype with many counts. V and J are TRBV6-5 and TRBJ1-4; D possibly corresponds to TRBD1 (6 bases). This CDR3 comprises 15 residues. The V and J ends lost 0 bases and 7 bases respectively, with 12 bases between them. Germline V gives CDR1 MNHEY, CDR2 SVGAGI. The CDR3 here is CASSYSGARVEKLFF. The CDR3 region has the DNA TGTGCCAGCAGTTACTCGGGGGCGCGGGTTGAAAAACTGTTTTTT.

This clonotype came up many times. The chain is built from TRBV3-1 and TRBJ2-3, with a possible D match to TRBD1 (6 bases). V was clipped by 1 base and J by 9 bases, with 11 bases between them. The length of the CDR3 is 13 residues. Germline CDR1 reads LGHDT; CDR2 reads YNNKEL (reference sequence). As DNA, the CDR3 is TGTGCCAGCAGCCAAGTGGGACAAGGCACGCAGTATTTT. Its protein product is CASSQVGQGTQYF.

V is TRBV12-3 or TRBV12-4 and J is TRBJ2-1; 8 bases match TRBD2. Germline trimming cut 5 bases from V and 4 bases from J; bases unmatched to any gene: 7. The CDR3 length is 15 residues. The CDR3 protein is CASSLTSEGYNEQFF. The CDR3 coding sequence is TGTGCCAGCAGTCTGACTAGCGAGGGTTACAATGAGCAGTTCTTC.

This clonotype was seen a few times. The gene calls are TRBV6-5 and TRBJ1-4; possible D gene TRBD1, 5 bases. In germline, CDR1 is MNHEY, CDR2 SVGAGI. This CDR3 contains 14 residues. V was shortened by 7 bases and J by 7 bases, with 16 bases between the two germline ends. The CDR3 DNA reads as TGTGCCAGCATTAGAATGTGGGGGGGTGAAAAACTGTTTTTT. Amino acid sequence: CASIRMWGGEKLFF.

This clonotype was recorded many times. This chain uses TRBV5-1 with TRBJ2-7, with D perhaps matching TRBD1 (5 bases). Germline V lookup: CDR1 SGHRS, CDR2 YFSETQ. The CDR3 has 14 amino acids. The V end was cut by 2 bases, the J end by 1 base, with 10 bases between. CDR3: CASSFQGPSYEQYF. As DNA, the CDR3 is TGCGCCAGCAGCTTCCAGGGTCCATCCTACGAGCAGTACTTC.